These 20 T cell receptor beta chains were sequenced from one sample in a study of shared clonotypes between healthy human individuals. Some clones are missing from TCRdb's copy, which holds only in-frame ones; the method was immunoSEQ multiplex PCR. The sample has 450,000 to 550,000 clones; 79% are singletons. Input material: PBMCs. Receptors were obtained from a woman aged 40 to 50 in good health. Some clones in this sample may be carry-over from other donors' samples.

The chain has TRBV6-4 and TRBJ1-5, with D unresolved. This CDR3 comprises 17 residues. Between the trimmed V and J ends, which lost 7 bases and 3 bases, there was a span of 22 bases. Germline V gene lookup returns CDR1 MRHNA and CDR2 SNTAGT. The CDR3 region is CASNLGSPGPANQPQHF. The CDR3 DNA follows: TGTGCCAGCAACTTGGGCAGCCCTGGACCCGCCAATCAGCCCCAGCATTTT.

V and J are TRBV10-3 and TRBJ2-3; D call uncertain. There are 16 residues in the CDR3. Deletions cut 0 bases from V and 0 bases from J, with 10 bases between. Germline V gene data show CDR1 as ENHRY and CDR2 as SYGVKD. The DNA of the CDR3 is TGTGCCATCAGTGAGTCAGTCAGCCTAAGCACAGATACGCAGTATTTT. It codes for CAISESVSLSTDTQYF.

The chain carries TRBV6-6 and TRBJ2-3; D is possibly TRBD2 (5 bases). The germline V and J ends were trimmed by 2 bases and 4 bases, with 7 bases remaining between them. The length of the CDR3 is 13 residues. Germline V gene lookup returns CDR1 MNHNY and CDR2 SVGAGI (reference sequence). The DNA of the CDR3 is TGTGCCAGCAGTTACGACGGGGCAGATACGCAGTATTTT. Its protein product is CASSYDGADTQYF.

This sequence joins TRBV7-2 and TRBJ1-6; D uncertain. Germline V lookup: CDR1 SGHTA, CDR2 FQGNSA. This CDR3 has 13 amino acids. The V end lost 3 bases, the J end lost 13 bases, and 13 bases lay between the germline ends. The CDR3 DNA sequence: TGTGCCAGCAGCTTTGTCTCTCCGGGCCCCCTCCACTTT. Amino acids: CASSFVSPGPLHF.

The chain uses TRBV9 and TRBJ2-5; D not certain. Germline CDR1 SGDLS, CDR2 YYNGEE. Trimming removed 0 bases from V and 4 bases from J, with 7 bases in between. CDR3 length: 13 residues. The DNA for the CDR3 is TGTGCCAGCAGCGTAGGTGGCCGAGAGACCCAGTACTTC. Its protein is CASSVGGRETQYF.

This clone showed up just once. The chain has TRBV5-1 and TRBJ1-2; no clear D gene. The V gene lost 3 bases and the J gene lost 0 bases, with 12 bases spanning the gap. Germline V gene data show CDR1 as SGHRS and CDR2 as YFSETQ. The CDR3 runs 15 residues. CDR3 protein: CASSSNPGTNYGYTF. The CDR3 nucleotides read TGCGCCAGCAGCTCAAATCCGGGAACTAACTATGGCTACACCTTC.

The chain has TRBV30 and TRBJ2-2; D is ambiguous. CDR1 is GTSNPN, CDR2 SVGIG, per germline (reference sequence). V dropped 4 bases and J dropped 5 bases, with 20 bases sitting between them. This CDR3 region has 16 residues. CDR3 protein: CAWKGRANLVTGELFF. The CDR3 DNA is TGTGCCTGGAAGGGTAGAGCTAATTTGGTTACCGGGGAGCTGTTTTTT.

The V and J genes are TRBV5-4 and TRBJ2-3; tentative D call: TRBD2 (5 bases). The germline V and J ends were trimmed by 1 base and 4 bases, with 13 bases remaining between them. Germline CDR1 reads SGHNT; CDR2 reads YYREEE (reference sequence). The CDR3 runs to 15 residues. The CDR3 sequence is CASSLPFGNADTQYF. In DNA, the CDR3 is TGTGCCAGCAGCTTGCCTTTCGGGAATGCAGATACGCAGTATTTT.

The rearrangement links TRBV5-1 to TRBJ1-5, with D possibly being TRBD1 (6 bases). The V and J ends lost 5 bases and 0 bases respectively, with 21 bases between them. The CDR3 covers 18 residues. CDR1 is SGHRS, CDR2 YFSETQ, per germline. This CDR3 reads CASSFGTSRSNSNQPQHF. The CDR3 DNA reads TGCGCCAGCAGTTTTGGGACAAGTAGATCGAATAGCAATCAGCCCCAGCATTTT. Variable domain in full (rest from reference TRBV5-1 and TRBJ1-5): KAGVTQTPRYLIKTRGQQVTLSCSPISGHRSVSWYQQTPGQGLQFLFEYFSETQRNKGNFPGRFSGRQFSNSRSEMNVSTLELGDSALYLCASSFGTSRSNSNQPQHFGDGTRLSIL.

The rearrangement uses TRBV2 and TRBJ2-1, with D possibly matching TRBD2 (5 bases). Between the trimmed V and J ends, which lost 7 bases and 4 bases, there was a span of 17 bases. The CDR3 is made up of 15 amino acids. From germline, CDR1 is SNHLY and CDR2 FYNNEI. The CDR3: CASISGSGIYNEQFF. CDR3 nucleotides: TGTGCCAGCATAAGTGGGAGTGGGATATACAATGAGCAGTTCTTC.

The chain is built from TRBV7-8 and TRBJ1-5; TRBD1 might be the D (6 bases). This CDR3 spans 14 amino acids. The germline V and J ends were trimmed by 5 bases and 4 bases, with 12 bases remaining between them. CDR1 is SGHVS and CDR2 is FQNEAQ in the germline V gene. CDR3 residues: CASSRDNRNQPQHF. The CDR3 DNA follows: TGTGCCAGCAGCCGGGACAACCGAAATCAGCCCCAGCATTTT.

The chain uses TRBV29-1 and TRBJ1-1, with TRBD1 matching 8 bases. The germline gives CDR1 SQVTM, CDR2 ANQGSEA. The CDR3 is made up of 14 amino acids. Losses at the gene ends were 5 bases for V and 5 bases for J; bases not matched to a gene: 10. In nucleotides, the CDR3 is TGCAGCGTTACAGAGACAGGGGCTGAAACTGAAGCTTTCTTT. Its protein product is CSVTETGAETEAFF.

V and J are TRBV6-1 and TRBJ1-4, with D possibly matching TRBD1 (6 bases). CDR3 length: 14 residues. V lost 6 bases, J lost 8 bases, and 16 bases lay in between. CDR1 is MNHNS, CDR2 SASEGT, per germline. CDR3: CASRKYRDGEKLFF. The DNA for the CDR3 is TGTGCCAGCAGGAAATACAGGGACGGCGAAAAACTGTTTTTT.

The rearrangement uses TRBV6-6 and TRBJ2-7; weak D call: TRBD1 (6 bases). The germline V and J ends were trimmed by 6 bases and 2 bases, with 17 bases remaining between them. This CDR3 spans 15 amino acids. The germline gives CDR1 MNHNY, CDR2 SVGAGI (reference sequence). CDR3 nucleotide sequence: TGTGCCAGCAGACTCGCAGGGGTTATCCCCTACGAGCAGTACTTC. It codes for CASRLAGVIPYEQYF.

The count of this clone is one. This sequence joins TRBV6-5 and TRBJ2-2; a possible D gene is TRBD1 (6 bases). Germline assignment: CDR1 MNHEY and CDR2 SVGAGI. The CDR3 contains 14 residues. The V end lost 6 bases, the J end lost 7 bases, and 15 bases lay between the germline ends. The CDR3 protein is CASSIQGTGGELFF. CDR3 in DNA: TGTGCCAGCAGCATACAGGGAACGGGCGGGGAGCTGTTTTTT.

This sequence joins TRBV28 and TRBJ1-1, with 11 bases that match TRBD1. CDR3 length: 15 amino acids. V lost 6 bases, J lost 4 bases, and 7 bases stayed unmatched. CDR1 is MDHEN and CDR2 is SYDVKM in the germline V gene. The CDR3 DNA reads as TGTGCCAGCAGACCCGGGACAGGGGGATTCACTGAAGCTTTCTTT. It encodes CASRPGTGGFTEAFF.

The gene calls are TRBV28 and TRBJ2-1; maybe TRBD2 (6 bases). The germline V gene has CDR1 MDHEN and CDR2 SYDVKM. Trimming took 2 bases from V and 9 from J, leaving 11 bases between them. This CDR3 has 13 amino acids. The CDR3 nucleotides read TGTGCCAGCAGTTTAAAGTTCGGGGGTGAGCAGTTCTTC. Its protein product is CASSLKFGGEQFF.

This clone is medium-sized by share. The chain is built from TRBV4-2 and TRBJ2-1; D uncertain. This CDR3 comprises 15 residues. V lost 0 bases and J 0 bases, leaving 6 bases between the germline ends. Germline V gene sequence: CDR1 LGHNA, CDR2 YNFKEQ. CDR3 DNA: TGTGCCAGCAGCCAAGAGGCGAGCTCCTACAATGAGCAGTTCTTC. This translates into CASSQEASSYNEQFF.

This clone has a count of ten or more. J is TRBJ1-2 and V is TRBV6-1, with unresolved D. CDR3 length equals 15 residues. Trimming stripped 0 bases from V and 1 base from J, with 9 bases between. Germline values: CDR1 MNHNS, CDR2 SASEGT. In nucleotides, the CDR3 is TGTGCCAGCAGTGAAGCGGCAGGAGGTAACTATGGCTACACCTTC. It is translated as CASSEAAGGNYGYTF.

This chain connects TRBV7-3 to TRBJ2-1; D might be TRBD2 (6 bases). V shed 4 bases and J shed 4 bases, with 20 bases lying between them. The CDR3 loop spans 17 amino acids. Germline-derived CDR1 and CDR2 are SGHTA and FQGTGA. The CDR3 nucleotides read TGTGCCAGCAGCTCCGGGGCCGGGGGACCCCTTTACAATGAGCAGTTCTTC. Its translation is CASSSGAGGPLYNEQFF.